One sample yielded the 8 T cell receptor beta chains listed below, sequenced in a study of shared clonotypes between healthy human individuals. Clones were sequenced by immunoSEQ multiplex PCR, and TCRdb holds only the in-frame ones, with some missing. The sample yields 400,000 to 600,000 clones, around 96% seen once. Sequencing used naive CD4+ T cells sorted from blood. The subset is: CD45RA+ positively selected. The receptor set was obtained from a woman in her twenties or thirties in good health.

The chain couples TRBV2 to TRBJ2-1; maybe TRBD1 (5 bases). V was shortened by 4 bases and J by 2 bases, with 12 bases between the two germline ends. The CDR3 runs to 15 residues. From germline, CDR1 is SNHLY and CDR2 FYNNEI. In DNA, the CDR3 is TGTGCCAGCAGTGCTGGGGCGCGGACCTACAATGAGCAGTTCTTC. This sequence encodes CASSAGARTYNEQFF. The complete variable domain, with remaining parts taken from reference TRBV2 and TRBJ2-1, reads EPEVTQTPSHQVTQMGQEVILRCVPISNHLYFYWYRQILGQKVEFLVSFYNNEISEKSEIFDDQFSVERPDGSNFTLKIRSTKLEDSAMYFCASSAGARTYNEQFFGPGTRLTVL.

V is TRBV21-1 and J is TRBJ2-1; the DNA was not used to check the table's D call, TRBD2. TRBV21-1 constitutes a pseudogene. The CDR3 contains 17 residues. The DNA of the CDR3 is TGTGCCAGCAGCAAATTCCCGCTAAACCGCTCCTACAATGAGCAGTTCTTC. It is translated as CASSKFPLNRSYNEQFF.

This chain connects TRBV29-1 to TRBJ2-1; D not resolved. V shed 7 bases and J shed 5 bases, with 9 bases lying between them. This CDR3 spans 11 amino acids. Germline V gives CDR1 SQVTM, CDR2 ANQGSEA. In DNA form, the CDR3 reads TGCAGCGGCGACAAGAACAATGAGCAGTTCTTC. Translation gives CSGDKNNEQFF.

The rearrangement joins TRBV11-2 to TRBJ2-7, with D perhaps TRBD1 or TRBD2 (6 bases each). V lost 1 base to trimming and J lost 3 bases, with 13 bases between them. The CDR3 length is 15 residues. Germline assignment: CDR1 SGHAT and CDR2 FQNNGV. CDR3 nucleotide sequence: TGTGCCAGCAGCTTAGTGGCCGGGGGCCTCTACGAGCAGTACTTC. Amino acid sequence: CASSLVAGGLYEQYF.

The rearrangement uses TRBV2 and TRBJ2-1, with 12 nucleotides matching TRBD2. V lost 3 bases to trimming and J lost 8 bases; unmatched junction nucleotides: 5. CDR3 length equals 15 residues. In germline, CDR1 is SNHLY, CDR2 FYNNEI. DNA for the CDR3: TGTGCCAGCAGTGACTTGGGACTAGCGGGCCATGAGCAGTTCTTC. It is translated as CASSDLGLAGHEQFF.

This rearrangement joins TRBV7-9 to TRBJ2-5; D assignment may be TRBD1 or TRBD2 (5 bases each). Germline values: CDR1 SEHNR, CDR2 FQNEAQ (reference sequence). V was clipped by 6 bases and J by 1 base, with 9 bases between them. This CDR3 contains 13 residues. The CDR3 spells CASRGTVQETQYF. The DNA for the CDR3 is TGTGCCAGCAGGGGGACGGTCCAAGAGACCCAGTACTTC.

The rearrangement links TRBV7-9 to TRBJ2-7; unclear D gene. Looked up from germline, CDR1 is SEHNR and CDR2 is FQNEAQ (reference sequence). The V and J ends lost 5 bases and 2 bases respectively, with 13 bases between them. This CDR3 is built from 14 residues. This CDR3 reads CASSLDDGPYEQYF. The CDR3 nucleotides are TGTGCCAGCAGCCTAGACGACGGACCCTACGAGCAGTACTTC.

The chain is built from TRBV14 and TRBJ2-7; tentative D call: TRBD2 (6 bases). CDR3 length: 14 residues. Looked up from germline, CDR1 is SGHDN and CDR2 is FVKESK. V dropped 1 base and J dropped 8 bases, with 15 bases sitting between them. In DNA form, the CDR3 reads TGTGCCAGCAGCCAAGGCGGGGAGAGTATGCAGCAGTACTTC. Translated: CASSQGGESMQQYF.